Presented here are 11 T cell receptor beta chains from one specimen sequenced in a study of blood T cell repertoires in COVID-19. Sequenced by immunoSEQ multiplex PCR; TCRdb stores in-frame clones only, minus some. The table includes about 80,000 clones, around 85% detected once. The sample taken for sequencing was peripheral blood. The receptors shown here come from a man at least 80 years old with active or convalescent COVID-19.

The chain recombines TRBV18 with TRBJ1-6; 9 bases line up with TRBD1. The germline gives CDR1 KGHSH, CDR2 LQKENI. Trimming took 0 bases from V and 10 from J; bases not matched to a gene: 4. The CDR3 spans 15 residues. The CDR3 nucleotides read TGTGCCAGCTCACCACCGAGGGACAGGGTCTCACCCCTCCACTTT. Its protein product is CASSPPRDRVSPLHF.

The chain couples TRBV24-1 to TRBJ2-5; 10 bases are a match to TRBD1. The CDR3 has 16 residues. Trimming cost V 3 bases and J 5 bases; bases outside gene matches: 8. CDR1 is KGHDR and CDR2 is SFDVKD in the germline V gene. The CDR3 coding sequence is TGTGCCACCAGTGATGACGAGGACAGGGGGACGGAGACCCAGTACTTC. Translating gives CATSDDEDRGTETQYF.

This chain uses TRBV6-5 with TRBJ2-5; possibly TRBD1 for D (6 bases). The CDR3 spans 13 residues. Trimming took off 6 bases at V and 5 bases at J, with 13 bases between the two ends. The germline gives CDR1 MNHEY, CDR2 SVGAGI. In DNA, the CDR3 is TGTGCCAGCAGACGCAGGGGTTCGGAGACCCAGTACTTC. Translated: CASRRRGSETQYF.

This clone has just a few counts. The CDR3 DNA is TGTGCCAGCAGGAACCGGGACTTTAATGAGCAGTTCTTC. This codes for CASRNRDFNEQFF. This rearrangement joins TRBV27 to TRBJ2-1; tentative D call: TRBD2 (6 bases). Trimming left V 6 bases short and J 7 bases short, with 13 bases between. The CDR3 is made up of 13 amino acids. CDR1 and CDR2 (germline): MNHEY, SMNVEV (reference sequence).

The rearrangement joins TRBV18 to TRBJ2-3; no clear D gene. V gave up 2 bases and J gave up 7 bases, with 10 bases separating them. CDR3 length: 13 residues. CDR1 KGHSH and CDR2 LQKENI come from the germline V gene. CDR3 DNA: TGTGCCAGCTCACCAACGAGTTCGTATACGCAGTATTTT. Translation: CASSPTSSYTQYF. The entire variable domain, with the rest obtained from reference TRBV18 and TRBJ2-3, is as follows: NAGVMQNPRHLVRRRGQEARLRCSPMKGHSHVYWYRQLPEEGLKFMVYLQKENIIDESGMPKERFSAEFPKEGPSILRIQQVVRGDSAAYFCASSPTSSYTQYFGPGTRLTVL.

The genes are TRBV4-1 and TRBJ1-2; D is unclear. The V gene lost 1 base and the J gene lost 7 bases, with 10 bases spanning the gap. Germline-derived CDR1 and CDR2 are MGHRA and YSYEKL. The CDR3 spans 13 residues. CDR3: CASSQVEAGGYTF. The CDR3 DNA reads as TGCGCCAGCAGCCAAGTAGAGGCGGGTGGCTACACCTTC.

This clone was counted once. One end of the junction fails to match germline, which may point to a read error. The CDR3 sequence is CASSHSGGEQFF. The DNA for the CDR3 is TGTGCCAGCAGTCACTCCGGTGGTGAGCAGTTCTTC. The J gene is TRBJ2-1, the V gene TRBV6-4; D is unresolved. From germline, CDR1 is MRHNA and CDR2 SNTAGT. The CDR3 loop spans 12 amino acids.

The rearrangement joins TRBV11-3 to TRBJ2-5, with 7 bases matching TRBD1. The CDR3 covers 15 residues. The junction had 10 bases not matched to a gene; V was cut back by 4 bases and J by 5 bases. Germline CDR1 SGHNT, CDR2 YENEEA. For the CDR3, the DNA is TGTGCCAGCAGCTCCGGGACAGTGCGGAGGGAGACCCAGTACTTC. It specifies CASSSGTVRRETQYF.

This clone occurred many times. This chain uses TRBV6-5 with TRBJ1-1, with D possibly being TRBD1 (6 bases). Germline V gives CDR1 MNHEY, CDR2 SVGAGI. V lost 3 bases and J 1 base, leaving 9 bases between the germline ends. This CDR3 region has 14 residues. CDR3 loop: CASSYDRRNTEAFF. In nucleotides, the CDR3 is TGTGCCAGCAGTTATGACAGGAGGAACACTGAAGCTTTCTTT.

V and J are TRBV2 and TRBJ1-1; 12 bases agree with TRBD1. In germline, CDR1 is SNHLY, CDR2 FYNNEI. The CDR3 loop spans 17 amino acids. V lost 5 bases and J lost 5; bases outside the gene matches: 12. CDR3 sequence: CASSPTGTGGWDTEAFF. For the CDR3, the DNA is TGTGCCAGCAGTCCTACCGGGACAGGGGGCTGGGATACTGAAGCTTTCTTT.

V gene TRBV7-2 combines with J gene TRBJ2-5; 9 bases line up with TRBD1. After removal of 5 bases from V and 3 bases from J, the junction contained 4 bases not matched to a gene. CDR3 length equals 14 residues. CDR1 is SGHTA and CDR2 is FQGNSA in the germline V gene. CDR3 sequence: CASSQGQGKETQYF. Here the CDR3 DNA reads TGTGCCAGCAGCCAGGGACAGGGAAAAGAGACCCAGTACTTC.